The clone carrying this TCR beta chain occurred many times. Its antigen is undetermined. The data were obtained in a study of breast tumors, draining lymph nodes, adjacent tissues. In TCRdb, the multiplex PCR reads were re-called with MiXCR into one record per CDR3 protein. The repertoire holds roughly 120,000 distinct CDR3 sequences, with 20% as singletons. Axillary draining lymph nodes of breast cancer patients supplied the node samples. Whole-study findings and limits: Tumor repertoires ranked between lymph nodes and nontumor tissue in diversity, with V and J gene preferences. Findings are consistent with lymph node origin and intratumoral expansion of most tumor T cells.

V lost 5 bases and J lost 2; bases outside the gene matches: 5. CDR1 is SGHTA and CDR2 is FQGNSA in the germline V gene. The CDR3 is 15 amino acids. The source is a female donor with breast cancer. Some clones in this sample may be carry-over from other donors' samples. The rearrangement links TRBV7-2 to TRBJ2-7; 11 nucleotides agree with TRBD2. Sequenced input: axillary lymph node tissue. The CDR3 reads CASSPGTSGPYEQYF. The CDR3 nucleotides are TGTGCCAGCAGCCCCGGGACTAGCGGACCCTACGAGCAGTACTTC.